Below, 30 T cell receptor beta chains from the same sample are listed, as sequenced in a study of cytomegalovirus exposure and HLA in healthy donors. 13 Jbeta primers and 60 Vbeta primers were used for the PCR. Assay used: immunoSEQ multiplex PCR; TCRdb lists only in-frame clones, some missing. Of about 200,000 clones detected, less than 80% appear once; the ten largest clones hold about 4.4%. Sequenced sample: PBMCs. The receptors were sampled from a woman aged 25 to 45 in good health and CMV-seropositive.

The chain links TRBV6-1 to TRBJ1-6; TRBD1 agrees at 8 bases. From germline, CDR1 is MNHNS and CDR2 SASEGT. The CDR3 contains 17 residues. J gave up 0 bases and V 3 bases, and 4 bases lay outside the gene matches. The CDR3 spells CASSDRGPSSYNSPLHF. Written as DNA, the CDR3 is TGTGCCAGCAGTGACAGGGGGCCGAGCTCCTATAATTCACCCCTCCACTTT.

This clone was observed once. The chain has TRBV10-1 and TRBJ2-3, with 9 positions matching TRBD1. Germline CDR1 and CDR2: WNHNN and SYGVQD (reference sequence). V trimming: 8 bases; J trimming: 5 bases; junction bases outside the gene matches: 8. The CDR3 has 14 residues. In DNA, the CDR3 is TGCGCCAGCGCCCGGGACAGGGTGGAAGATACGCAGTATTTT. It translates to CASARDRVEDTQYF.

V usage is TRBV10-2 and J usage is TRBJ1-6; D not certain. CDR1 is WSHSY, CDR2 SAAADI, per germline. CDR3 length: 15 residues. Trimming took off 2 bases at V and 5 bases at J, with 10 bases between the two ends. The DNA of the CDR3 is TGCGCCAGCAGTGAGCCGGGGAGTAATAATTCACCCCTCCACTTT. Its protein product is CASSEPGSNNSPLHF.

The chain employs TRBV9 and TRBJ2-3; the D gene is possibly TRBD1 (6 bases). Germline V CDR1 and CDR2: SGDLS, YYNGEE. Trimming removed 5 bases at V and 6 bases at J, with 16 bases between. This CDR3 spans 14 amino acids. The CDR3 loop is CASRADSASDTQYF. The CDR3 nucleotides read TGTGCCAGCAGAGCGGACAGTGCCAGCGATACGCAGTATTTT.

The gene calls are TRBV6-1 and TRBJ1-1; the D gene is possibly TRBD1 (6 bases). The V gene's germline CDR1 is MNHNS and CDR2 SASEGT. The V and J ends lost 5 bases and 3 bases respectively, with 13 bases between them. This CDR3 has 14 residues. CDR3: CASSPQGSDTEAFF. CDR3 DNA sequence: TGTGCCAGCAGTCCGCAGGGGTCGGACACTGAAGCTTTCTTT.

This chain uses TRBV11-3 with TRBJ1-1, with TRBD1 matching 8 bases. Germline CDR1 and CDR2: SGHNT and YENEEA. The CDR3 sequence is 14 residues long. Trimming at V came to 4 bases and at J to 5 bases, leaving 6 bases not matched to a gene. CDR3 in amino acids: CASSSSTGETEAFF. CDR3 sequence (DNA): TGTGCCAGCAGCTCGTCGACAGGGGAAACTGAAGCTTTCTTT. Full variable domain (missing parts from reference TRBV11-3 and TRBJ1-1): EAGVVQSPRYKIIEKKQPVAFWCNPISGHNTLYWYLQNLGQGPELLIRYENEEAVDDSQLPKDRFSAERLKGVDSTLKIQPAELGDSAVYLCASSSSTGETEAFFGQGTRLTVV.

CDR3 in DNA: TGTGCCAGCAGTCAACGACTAGCGGGTATCACCGGGGAGCTGTTTTTT. This translates into CASSQRLAGITGELFF. The chain is built from TRBV27 and TRBJ2-2; 10 nucleotides align to TRBD2. From germline, CDR1 is MNHEY and CDR2 SMNVEV (reference sequence). This CDR3 comprises 16 residues. V shed 5 bases and J 4 bases; nucleotides not matched to a gene: 7.

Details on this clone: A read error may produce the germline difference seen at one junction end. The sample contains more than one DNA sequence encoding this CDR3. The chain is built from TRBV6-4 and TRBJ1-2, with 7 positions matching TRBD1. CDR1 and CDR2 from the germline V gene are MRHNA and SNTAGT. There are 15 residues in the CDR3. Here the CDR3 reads CASSRQGGSLYGYTF. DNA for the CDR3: TGTGCCAGCAGTCGCCAGGGGGGATCGCTCTATGGTTACACCTTC.

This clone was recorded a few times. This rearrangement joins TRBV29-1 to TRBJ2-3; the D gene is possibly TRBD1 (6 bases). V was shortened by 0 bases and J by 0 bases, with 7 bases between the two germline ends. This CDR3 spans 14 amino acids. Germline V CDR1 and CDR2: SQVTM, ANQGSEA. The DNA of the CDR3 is TGCAGCGTTGAAGACGGGACAAGCACAGATACGCAGTATTTT. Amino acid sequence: CSVEDGTSTDTQYF.

The CDR3 nucleotides read TGTGCCAGCAGCTGGGGAGACAACACCGGGGAGCTGTTTTTT. Encoded protein: CASSWGDNTGELFF. The genes are TRBV9 and TRBJ2-2; a possible D gene is TRBD2 (5 bases). Per germline, CDR1 SGDLS and CDR2 YYNGEE. Trimming cost V 4 bases and J 2 bases, with 9 bases left between them. The CDR3 length is 14 residues.

The CDR3 DNA sequence: TGTGCCAGCAACGGAGGGGCTTTTTCGGACAATGAGCAGTTCTTC. This encodes CASNGGAFSDNEQFF. The chain links TRBV2 to TRBJ2-1, with D possibly being TRBD2 (6 bases). Germline V gene sequence: CDR1 SNHLY, CDR2 FYNNEI. CDR3 size: 15 residues. V was trimmed by 7 bases and J by 5 bases, leaving 18 bases between them.

The CDR3 protein is CASSLEGQHTGELFF. CDR3 DNA sequence: TGCGCCAGCAGCCTAGAGGGACAGCACACCGGGGAGCTGTTTTTT. V gene TRBV5-1 combines with J gene TRBJ2-2; TRBD1 matches at 7 bases. Trimming at V came to 4 bases and at J to 3 bases, leaving 6 bases not matched to a gene. The CDR3 is made up of 15 amino acids. Germline V gene data show CDR1 as SGHRS and CDR2 as YFSETQ.

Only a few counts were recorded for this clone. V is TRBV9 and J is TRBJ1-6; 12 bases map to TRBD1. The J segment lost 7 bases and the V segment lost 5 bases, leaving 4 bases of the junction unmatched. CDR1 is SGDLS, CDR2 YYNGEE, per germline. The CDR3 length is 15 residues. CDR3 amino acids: CASRSGTGGNSPLHF. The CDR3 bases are TGTGCCAGCAGATCCGGGACAGGGGGCAATTCACCCCTCCACTTT.

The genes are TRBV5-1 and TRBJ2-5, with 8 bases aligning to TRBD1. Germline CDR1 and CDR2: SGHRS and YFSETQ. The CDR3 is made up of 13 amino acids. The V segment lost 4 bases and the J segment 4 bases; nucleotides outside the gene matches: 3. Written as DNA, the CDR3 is TGCGCCAGCAGCACCGGACAGGGAGAGACCCAGTACTTC. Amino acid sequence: CASSTGQGETQYF.

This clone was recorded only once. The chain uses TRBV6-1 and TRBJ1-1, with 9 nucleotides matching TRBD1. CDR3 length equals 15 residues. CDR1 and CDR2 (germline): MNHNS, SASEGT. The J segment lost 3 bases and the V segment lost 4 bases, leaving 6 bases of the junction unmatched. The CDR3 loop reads CASSGDRGADTEAFF. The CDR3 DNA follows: TGTGCCAGCAGTGGAGACAGGGGGGCGGACACTGAAGCTTTCTTT.

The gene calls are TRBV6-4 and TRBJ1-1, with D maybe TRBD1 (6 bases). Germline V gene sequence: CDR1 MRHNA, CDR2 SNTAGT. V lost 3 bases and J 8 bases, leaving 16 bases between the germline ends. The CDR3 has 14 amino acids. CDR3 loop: CASSELGGLGEAFF. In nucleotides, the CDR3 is TGTGCCAGCAGTGAGTTGGGGGGGCTGGGGGAAGCTTTCTTT.

In nucleotides, the CDR3 is TGCGCCAGCAGCCAAGGCGGGACAGGGGGGAGGGAGACCCAGTACTTC. Amino acids: CASSQGGTGGRETQYF. J is TRBJ2-5 and V is TRBV4-3; TRBD1 aligns across 11 bases. After removal of 1 base from V and 5 bases from J, the junction contained 6 bases not matched to a gene. The CDR3 length is 16 residues. The V gene's germline CDR1 is LGHNA and CDR2 YSLEER.

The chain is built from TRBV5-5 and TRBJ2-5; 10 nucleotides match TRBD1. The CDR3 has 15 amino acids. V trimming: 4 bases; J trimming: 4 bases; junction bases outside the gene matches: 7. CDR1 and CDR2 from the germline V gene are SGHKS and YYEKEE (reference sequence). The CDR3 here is CASSPGTGDVETQYF. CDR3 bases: TGTGCCAGCAGCCCGGGGACAGGGGATGTAGAGACCCAGTACTTC.

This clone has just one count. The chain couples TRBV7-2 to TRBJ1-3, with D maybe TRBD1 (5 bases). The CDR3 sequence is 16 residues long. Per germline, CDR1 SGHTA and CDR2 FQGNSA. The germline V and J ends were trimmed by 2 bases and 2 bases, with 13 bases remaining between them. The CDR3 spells CASSLMEGRTGNTIYF. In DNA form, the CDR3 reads TGTGCCAGCAGCTTAATGGAGGGGAGGACTGGAAACACCATATATTTT.

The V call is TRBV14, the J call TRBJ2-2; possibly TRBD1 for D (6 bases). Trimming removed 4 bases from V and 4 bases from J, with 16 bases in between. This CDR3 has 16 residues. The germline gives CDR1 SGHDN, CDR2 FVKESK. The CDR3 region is CASSLTPDSFTGELFF. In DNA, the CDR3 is TGTGCCAGCAGCCTGACCCCGGACAGCTTCACCGGGGAGCTGTTTTTT.

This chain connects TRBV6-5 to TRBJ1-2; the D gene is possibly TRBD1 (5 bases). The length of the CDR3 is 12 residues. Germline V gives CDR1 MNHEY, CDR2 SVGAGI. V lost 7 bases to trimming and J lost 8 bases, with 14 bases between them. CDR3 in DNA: TGTGCCAGCACCCGGGGGGTCGGAGGCTACACCTTC. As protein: CASTRGVGGYTF.

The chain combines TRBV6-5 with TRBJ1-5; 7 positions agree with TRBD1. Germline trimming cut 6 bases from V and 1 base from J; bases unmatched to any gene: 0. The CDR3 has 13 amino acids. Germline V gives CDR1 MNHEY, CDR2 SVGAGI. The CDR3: CASSRGSNQPQHF. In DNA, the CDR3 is TGTGCCAGCAGCAGGGGGAGCAATCAGCCCCAGCATTTT.

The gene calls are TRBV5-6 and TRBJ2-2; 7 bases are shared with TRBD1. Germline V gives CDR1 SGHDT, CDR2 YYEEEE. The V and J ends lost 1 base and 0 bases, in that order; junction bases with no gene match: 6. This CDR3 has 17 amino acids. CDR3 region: CASSLMTGQANTGELFF. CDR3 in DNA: TGTGCCAGCAGCTTGATGACTGGACAGGCGAACACCGGGGAGCTGTTTTTT.

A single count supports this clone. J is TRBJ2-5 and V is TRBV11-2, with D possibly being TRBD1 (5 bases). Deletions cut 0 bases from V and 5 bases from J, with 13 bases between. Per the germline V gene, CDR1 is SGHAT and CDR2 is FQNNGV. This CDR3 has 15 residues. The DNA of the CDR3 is TGTGCCAGCAGCTTAGAGTTGAGGACATTTGAGACCCAGTACTTC. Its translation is CASSLELRTFETQYF.

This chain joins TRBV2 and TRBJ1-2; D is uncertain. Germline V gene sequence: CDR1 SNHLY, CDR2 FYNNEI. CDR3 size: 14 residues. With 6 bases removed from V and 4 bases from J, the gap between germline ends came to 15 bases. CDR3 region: CASRSSRGSYGYTF. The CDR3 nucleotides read TGTGCCAGCAGGTCGTCCCGAGGGTCCTATGGCTACACCTTC.

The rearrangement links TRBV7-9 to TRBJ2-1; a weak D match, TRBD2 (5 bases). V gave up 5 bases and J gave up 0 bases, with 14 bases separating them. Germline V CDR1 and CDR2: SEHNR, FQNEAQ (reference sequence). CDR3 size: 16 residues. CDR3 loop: CASSRLAGFSYNEQFF. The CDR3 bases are TGTGCCAGCAGCCGCCTTGCGGGCTTCTCCTACAATGAGCAGTTCTTC.

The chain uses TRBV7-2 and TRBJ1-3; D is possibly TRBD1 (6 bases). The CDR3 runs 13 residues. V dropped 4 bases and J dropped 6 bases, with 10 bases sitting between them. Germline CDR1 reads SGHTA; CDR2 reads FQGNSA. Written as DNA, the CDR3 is TGTGCCAGCAGCTGGGGGCGCGTAAACACCATATATTTT. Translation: CASSWGRVNTIYF.

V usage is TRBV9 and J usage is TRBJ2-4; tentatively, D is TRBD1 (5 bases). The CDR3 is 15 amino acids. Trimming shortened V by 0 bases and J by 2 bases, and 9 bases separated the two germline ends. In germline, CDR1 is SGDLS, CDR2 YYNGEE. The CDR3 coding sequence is TGTGCCAGCAGCGTAGCAGGGATGACCAAAAACATTCAGTACTTC. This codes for CASSVAGMTKNIQYF.

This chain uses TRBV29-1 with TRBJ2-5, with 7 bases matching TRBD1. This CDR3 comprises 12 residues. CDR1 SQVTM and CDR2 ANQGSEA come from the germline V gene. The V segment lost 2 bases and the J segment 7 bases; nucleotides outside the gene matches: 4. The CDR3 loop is CSVEWSGGTQYF. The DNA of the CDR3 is TGCAGCGTTGAATGGTCAGGGGGGACCCAGTACTTC.

In DNA, the CDR3 is TGTGCCACCAGCAGAGTCCGAGGCGAAAAACTGTTTTTT. Its protein is CATSRVRGEKLFF. The chain carries TRBV15 and TRBJ1-4, with D uncertain. Germline V CDR1 and CDR2: LNHNV, YYDKDF (reference sequence). The V end was cut by 1 base, the J end by 8 bases, with 8 bases between. CDR3 size: 13 residues.